This T cell receptor (beta chain) was sequenced during a study of OX40 agonist ivuxolimab in advanced cancers. Study information: Cancers in dose escalation were hepatocellular, melanoma, renal cell and head and neck. Study findings and constraints: Some patients who did not respond also had low normalized T-cell clonal expansion. Average numbers of expanded clones were greater in CD8+ T cells than in CD4+. The antigens recognized by the expanded peripheral T cells, that is their antigen specificity, were not determined.

This clone occurred once. Its antigen is as yet unknown. Produced via immunoSEQ multiplex PCR; TCRdb's table is partial and in-frame only. The data hold about 83,000 clones, with about 85% observed a single time. The CDR3 sequence is 16 residues long. In germline, CDR1 is SGHTA, CDR2 FQGNSA. Trimming took off 4 bases at V and 2 bases at J, with 12 bases between the two ends. The source material was CD4+ or CD8+ T cells sorted from blood, sampled in a trial of the OX40 agonist ivuxolimab. This chain joins TRBV7-2 and TRBJ1-6, with D possibly being TRBD1 (5 bases). The TCR was taken from an adult with an advanced solid tumor such as melanoma, head and neck, liver or kidney cancer. The DNA of the CDR3 is TGTGCCAGCAGCTCCCCGAGGGGCACCTATAATTCACCCCTCCACTTT. Translation gives CASSSPRGTYNSPLHF.